The 8 T cell receptor beta chains presented below share a single source sample, sequenced in a study of blood T cells in healthy people across ages. A second PCR of 7 to 11 cycles used a sample-barcoded 5' primer and a J-beta primer mix. TCRdb called the 5' RACE reads again in MiXCR, with one record for every CDR3 protein. The sample holds over 600,000 distinct CDR3 sequences, around a fifth seen once. The sequenced material came from blood. The receptors here all came from a man between 65 and 79 years old in good health.

This rearrangement joins TRBV6-6 to TRBJ2-3; TRBD2 might be the D (7 bases). This CDR3 is 14 amino acids long. Germline values: CDR1 MNHNY, CDR2 SVGAGI (reference sequence). Between the trimmed V and J ends, which lost 7 bases and 5 bases, there was a span of 16 bases. For the CDR3, the DNA is TGTGCCAGCACTCCCGGGGGGCCCCGAGATACGCAGTATTTT. Its translation is CASTPGGPRDTQYF.

The table lists this clonotype with a few counts. The CDR3 DNA follows: TGCGCCAGCAGTGAGTCCCTCTCTGGAAACACCATATATTTT. Amino acid sequence: CASSESLSGNTIYF. This chain connects TRBV10-1 to TRBJ1-3; D is unclear. CDR3 length equals 14 residues. The germline V and J ends were trimmed by 0 bases and 0 bases, with 3 bases remaining between them. CDR1 and CDR2 (germline): WNHNN, SYGVQD (reference sequence).

Notes on this clonotype: A read error may produce the germline difference seen at one junction end. The chain employs TRBV5-1 and TRBJ2-1; 7 nucleotides match TRBD2. CDR1 is SGHRS and CDR2 is YFSETQ in the germline V gene. The CDR3 is 14 amino acids. The CDR3 region has the DNA TGCGCCAGCGGCTTGGTGGTGGGAGGGGATGAGCAGTTCTTC. Its protein is CASGLVVGGDEQFF.

This clonotype was detected a few times. V gene TRBV20-1 combines with J gene TRBJ2-5; no clear D gene. The DNA matches TRBJ2-7 better at its end, which makes the J call doubtful. This CDR3 spans 13 amino acids. Germline-derived CDR1 and CDR2 are DFQATT and SNEGSKA (reference sequence). In DNA, the CDR3 is TGCAGCGCACCCTTGGGCCCGGGCTACGAGCAGTACTTC. Translation gives CSAPLGPGYEQYF.

The rearrangement joins TRBV5-1 to TRBJ1-5, with TRBD1 matching 7 bases. V dropped 5 bases and J dropped 3; count of bases not matched to a gene: 11. Per the germline V gene, CDR1 is SGHRS and CDR2 is YFSETQ. The CDR3 has 16 amino acids. In DNA form, the CDR3 reads TGCGCCAGCAGGACACAGGGGTCTAATAACAATCAGCCCCAGCATTTT. Its protein is CASRTQGSNNNQPQHF.

This rearrangement joins TRBV5-1 to TRBJ2-2; D not resolved. The CDR3 is made up of 15 amino acids. Trimming pared 0 bases from V and 0 bases from J, leaving 6 bases between. Germline V lookup: CDR1 SGHRS, CDR2 YFSETQ. As DNA, the CDR3 is TGCGCCAGCAGCTTGGAACACCCGAACACCGGGGAGCTGTTTTTT. Protein product: CASSLEHPNTGELFF.

This chain links TRBV20-1 with TRBJ2-5; TRBD1 is a possible D gene (5 bases). This CDR3 is 15 amino acids long. CDR1 and CDR2 from the germline V gene are DFQATT and SNEGSKA (reference sequence). Trimming shortened V by 0 bases and J by 4 bases, and 15 bases separated the two germline ends. The CDR3 sequence: CSARDLRVGGETQYF. In nucleotides, the CDR3 is TGCAGTGCTAGAGATCTCAGGGTTGGTGGAGAGACCCAGTACTTC.

This clonotype was seen a few times. V gene TRBV10-3 combines with J gene TRBJ2-5, with TRBD1 matching 7 bases. After removal of 6 bases from V and 2 bases from J, the junction contained 3 bases not matched to a gene. CDR3 length: 13 amino acids. Germline CDR1 ENHRY, CDR2 SYGVKD. The CDR3 loop reads CAISLTGQETQYF. The DNA for the CDR3 is TGTGCCATCAGCCTGACAGGGCAAGAGACCCAGTACTTC.